The 18 T cell receptor beta chains given below trace back to one sample, sequenced in a study of TIL therapy for anti-PD-1-resistant metastatic lung cancer. Time point here: pre-treatment sample, taken before nivolumab and TIL therapy. Pleural nodules or supraclavicular lymph nodes made up most of the excised metastases sampled. The libraries were made with immunoSEQ v3. Profiling relied on immunoSEQ multiplex PCR, and the TCRdb table lists in-frame clones only, not all of them. The sample yields approximately 92,000 clones, 55% to 75% seen once. The sample here was tumor tissue, taken at baseline. The receptor source for this set is a person between 25 and 80 years old with non-small cell lung cancer.

This chain connects TRBV25-1 to TRBJ1-1; 8 nucleotides agree with TRBD1. The CDR3 consists of 14 residues. The germline V gene has CDR1 MGHDK and CDR2 SYGVNS. Trimming removed 6 bases from V and 5 bases from J; junction bases left unmatched: 8. The CDR3 DNA sequence: TGTGCCAGCAGGATGACAGGGGCGAGTACTGAAGCTTTCTTT. Its translation is CASRMTGASTEAFF.

This clone showed up just once. The junction departs from the called germline gene at one end, perhaps through a read error. J is TRBJ2-1 and V is TRBV9; D not resolved. The length of the CDR3 is 14 residues. The germline V gene encodes CDR1 SGDLS and CDR2 YYNGEE. The CDR3 sequence is CASSVEHSNNEQFF. CDR3 in DNA: TGTGCCAGCAGCGTAGAACACTCCAACAATGAGCAGTTCTTC.

The chain combines TRBV19 with TRBJ2-5; 11 bases agree with TRBD2. The junction had 7 bases not matched to a gene; V was cut back by 6 bases and J by 4 bases. The germline V gene encodes CDR1 LNHDA and CDR2 SQIVND (reference sequence). The CDR3 is made up of 15 amino acids. This CDR3 reads CASRDLAGGAETQYF. The DNA of the CDR3 is TGTGCCAGTAGGGATCTAGCGGGAGGAGCAGAGACCCAGTACTTC.

Here the CDR3 DNA reads TGTGCCTGGAGCGGGGGACAGGAAAGATATCAGCCCCAGCATTTT. This translates into CAWSGGQERYQPQHF. The chain joins TRBV30 to TRBJ1-5, with 8 bases identical to TRBD1. From germline, CDR1 is GTSNPN and CDR2 SVGIG (reference sequence). This CDR3 region has 15 residues. Trimming at V came to 3 bases and at J to 5 bases, leaving 9 bases not matched to a gene. Based on the CDR3 plus reference TRBV30 and TRBJ1-5, the full variable domain is SQTIHQWPATLVQPVGSPLSLECTVEGTSNPNLYWYRQAAGRGLQLLFYSVGIGQISSEVPQNLSASRPQDRQFILSSKKLLLSDSGFYLCAWSGGQERYQPQHFGDGTRLSIL.

Only a few counts were recorded for this clone. The J gene is TRBJ2-1, the V gene TRBV6-5, with TRBD1 matching over 10 bases. This CDR3 has 15 amino acids. Germline V gene sequence: CDR1 MNHEY, CDR2 SVGAGI. V dropped 5 bases and J dropped 4; count of bases not matched to a gene: 5. DNA of the CDR3: TGTGCCAGCAGTCCGGGACAGGGGCTTTACAATGAGCAGTTCTTC. Its translation: CASSPGQGLYNEQFF.

The rearrangement joins TRBV19 to TRBJ2-5; no firm D call. V lost 7 bases, J lost 2 bases, and 17 bases lay in between. The CDR3 is 15 residues long. The germline V gene has CDR1 LNHDA and CDR2 SQIVND (reference sequence). The DNA for the CDR3 is TGTGCCAGTACTCCCTTCCCGGGCCATCAAGAGACCCAGTACTTC. This gives the protein CASTPFPGHQETQYF.

This clone showed up just a few times. The rearrangement links TRBV5-1 to TRBJ2-2; either TRBD1 or TRBD2 may fit D (6 bases each). Germline values: CDR1 SGHRS, CDR2 YFSETQ. The V end was cut by 5 bases, the J end by 5 bases, with 16 bases between. CDR3 length equals 15 residues. CDR3 DNA: TGCGCCAGCAGTTTCCCAAAGGGGGGAACCGGGGAGCTGTTTTTT. Translated: CASSFPKGGTGELFF. The full variable domain, with the rest looked up from reference TRBV5-1 and TRBJ2-2, is KAGVTQTPRYLIKTRGQQVTLSCSPISGHRSVSWYQQTPGQGLQFLFEYFSETQRNKGNFPGRFSGRQFSNSRSEMNVSTLELGDSALYLCASSFPKGGTGELFFGEGSRLTVL.

The chain uses TRBV6-1 and TRBJ1-2, with D possibly matching TRBD1 (5 bases). V was cut by 2 bases and J by 8 bases, with 9 bases left in between. The CDR3 is made up of 12 amino acids. Germline CDR1 and CDR2: MNHNS and SASEGT. CDR3 bases: TGTGCCAGCAGTGAACTGGGGGAAGGCTACACCTTC. Its translation: CASSELGEGYTF.

The V gene is TRBV4-2, the J gene TRBJ2-1; 8 positions agree with TRBD2. Germline CDR1 and CDR2: LGHNA and YNFKEQ. The ends lost 3 bases at V and 4 bases at J; junction bases unmatched: 5. The CDR3 has 15 residues. CDR3: CASSHTSGTYNEQFF. DNA of the CDR3: TGTGCCAGCAGCCACACTAGCGGCACTTACAATGAGCAGTTCTTC.

This clone was counted only a few times. The V gene is TRBV7-6, the J gene TRBJ1-3; a weak D match, TRBD1 (5 bases). The CDR3 totals 17 residues. The germline CDR1 and CDR2 sequences are SGHVS and FNYEAQ. The V and J ends lost 6 bases and 4 bases respectively, with 22 bases between them. In DNA, the CDR3 is TGTGCCAGCAGTCCACGTCAAGGCAGGGAGTCAGGAAACACCATATATTTT. Residues: CASSPRQGRESGNTIYF. Full variable domain (remainder filled in from reference TRBV7-6 and TRBJ1-3): GAGVSQSPRYKVTKRGQDVALRCDPISGHVSLYWYRQALGQGPEFLTYFNYEAQQDKSGLPNDRFSAERPEGSISTLTIQRTEQRDSAMYRCASSPRQGRESGNTIYFGEGSWLTVV.

V usage is TRBV6-5 and J usage is TRBJ1-3; D not resolved. Trimming removed 6 bases at V and 0 bases at J, with 12 bases between. The germline gives CDR1 MNHEY, CDR2 SVGAGI. The CDR3 runs 15 residues. The CDR3 spells CASSLTSNSGNTIYF. The CDR3 DNA follows: TGTGCCAGCAGCTTAACCTCCAACTCTGGAAACACCATATATTTT.

The V gene is TRBV4-3, the J gene TRBJ1-1; no reliable D call. V was trimmed by 2 bases and J by 0 bases, leaving 10 bases between them. Germline values: CDR1 LGHNA, CDR2 YSLEER. This CDR3 comprises 15 residues. CDR3: CASSQTTGLNTEAFF. The CDR3 DNA reads as TGCGCCAGCAGCCAAACGACGGGATTGAACACTGAAGCTTTCTTT.

This clone was recorded a few times. The rearrangement joins TRBV10-1 to TRBJ2-7, with a possible D match to TRBD1 (6 bases). The CDR3 spans 14 residues. CDR1 and CDR2 from the germline V gene are WNHNN and SYGVQD (reference sequence). V was pared by 3 bases and J by 3 bases, with 12 bases between. The CDR3 spells CASSDAGAGYEQYF. CDR3 nucleotides: TGCGCCAGCAGTGACGCAGGGGCCGGCTACGAGCAGTACTTC.

V gene TRBV5-5 combines with J gene TRBJ2-5; 14 bases match TRBD2. The CDR3 covers 16 residues. CDR1 and CDR2 (germline): SGHKS, YYEKEE (reference sequence). J gave up 4 bases and V 4 bases, and 6 bases lay outside the gene matches. CDR3 coding DNA: TGTGCCAGCAGCCTCGGACTAGCGGGAGGAGCAGAGACCCAGTACTTC. Protein sequence: CASSLGLAGGAETQYF. The variable domain in full, with the rest retrieved from reference TRBV5-5 and TRBJ2-5, is DAGVTQSPTHLIKTRGQQVTLRCSPISGHKSVSWYQQVLGQGPQFIFQYYEKEERGRGNFPDRFSARQFPNYSSELNVNALLLGDSALYLCASSLGLAGGAETQYFGPGTRLLVL.

The CDR3 DNA follows: TGTGCCAGCAGCTTAGGTGTGACAGAAAGCACAGATACGCAGTATTTT. Its protein product is CASSLGVTESTDTQYF. This chain uses TRBV7-3 with TRBJ2-3; D might be TRBD1 (5 bases). The CDR3 contains 16 residues. Trimming shortened V by 2 bases and J by 0 bases, and 12 bases separated the two germline ends. Per the germline V gene, CDR1 is SGHTA and CDR2 is FQGTGA.

This sequence joins TRBV5-5 and TRBJ2-3, with TRBD2 matching over 8 bases. This CDR3 is built from 13 residues. Germline loops: CDR1 SGHKS, CDR2 YYEKEE (reference sequence). V was pared by 4 bases and J by 5 bases, with 3 bases of the junction left unmatched. The chain's CDR3 is CASSPGGGDTQYF. As DNA, the CDR3 is TGTGCCAGCAGCCCGGGAGGGGGAGATACGCAGTATTTT.

CDR3 DNA sequence: TGCGCCAGCAGCGCGCAGGGGGCGTACACTGAAGCTTTCTTT. It translates to CASSAQGAYTEAFF. This chain connects TRBV5-1 to TRBJ1-1, with 8 bases identical to TRBD1. This CDR3 comprises 14 residues. The V segment lost 4 bases and the J segment 3 bases; nucleotides outside the gene matches: 5. Germline V gene data show CDR1 as SGHRS and CDR2 as YFSETQ.

CDR3 bases: TGTGCCAGCAGCTTAGGGGATAGCTACGAGCAGTACTTC. This sequence encodes CASSLGDSYEQYF. The V call is TRBV11-2, the J call TRBJ2-7; D gene unclear. V gave up 1 base and J gave up 3 bases, with 7 bases separating them. The CDR3 totals 13 residues. CDR1 and CDR2 (germline): SGHAT, FQNNGV.